This T cell receptor (beta chain) was retrieved from a study of cytomegalovirus exposure and HLA in healthy donors. Primers included in the PCR were 60 Vbeta and 13 Jbeta primers. Sequencing was performed with immunoSEQ multiplex PCR; in TCRdb, only in-frame clones are kept and a portion is missing. The sample holds approximately 100,000 clones; approximately 80% are singletons and the top ten take about 5.7%. The V and J ends lost 5 bases and 2 bases, in that order; junction bases with no gene match: 7. The CDR3 has 15 residues. CDR1 is SGHVS, CDR2 FNYEAQ, per germline. The clonotype comes from a young woman in good health and CMV-seropositive. The sequenced sample was PBMCs. J is TRBJ2-7 and V is TRBV7-6; TRBD2 aligns across 9 bases. This chain's CDR3 is CASSLRTSVAYEQYF. CDR3 in DNA: TGTGCCAGCAGCCTTCGGACTAGCGTGGCCTACGAGCAGTACTTC.